This record concerns one TCR beta chain sequence. What it binds is not known. The CDR3 is made up of 14 amino acids. V lost 4 bases and J lost 4; bases outside the gene matches: 4. Per the germline V gene, CDR1 is KGHDR and CDR2 is SFDVKD. Before sequencing, viral peptide pools were used by the ViraFEST assay to expand antigen-specific CD4+ T cells. Researchers isolated CD4+ T cells once approximately 10 days of culture had elapsed. Absence of prior SARS-CoV-2 infection characterized the vaccine recipients, who showed negative nucleocapsid antibodies. Profiled with immunoSEQ multiplex PCR; TCRdb holds only in-frame clones, not every one. The sample contains fewer than 65,000 clones, 75% to 85% of which appear only once. These data originate in a study of vaccination effects on CD4 cells after COVID-19. Findings and caveats of the study: By a late point after vaccination, infection- and vaccine-induced clones had shrunk markedly through clonal contraction. In vaccinees who were healthy, merely 1 out of 255 vaccine-induced clones cross-reacted with common cold coronaviruses.

Sequencing used CD4+ T cells from PBMCs cultured with HCoV-229E spike peptides, obtained before COVID-19 vaccination. This TCR derives from a human donor who received a COVID-19 vaccine. The chain joins TRBV24-1 to TRBJ1-2, with 8 bases that match TRBD1. The CDR3 loop reads CATSDPGTGYGYTF. CDR3 nucleotides: TGTGCCACCAGTGACCCTGGGACAGGCTATGGCTACACCTTC.